These T cell receptor beta chains were read from a single sample in a study of molecular identifiers for immune sequencing clone quantification. TCRdb reprocessed the PCR reads via MiXCR and lists one record per CDR3 protein. The sample records approximately 54,000 distinct CDR3 sequences, about 23% being singletons. Source material: naive CD8+ T cells from blood, with Jurkat cell RNA spiked in. Every receptor here comes from a human donor in good health. Some libraries in this study had Jurkat cell RNA spiked in. CDR3s include the opening cysteine and the closing phenylalanine or tryptophan. A D gene is named only where the DNA matches it firmly. Clone size is given for some rows only: seen once, a few or many times, or a class if the clone is expanded.

DNA	CDR3	size	V	J	D
TGTGCCAGTAGCCAAGGGGACACTGAAGCTTTCTTT	CASSQGDTEAFF	few	TRBV19	TRBJ1-1	-
TGTGCCATCCTCCTACCGGGACCCCGCAGGGAGCAGTACTTC	CAILLPGPRREQYF	many	TRBV7-9	TRBJ2-7	-
TGCGCCAGCAGCCAAGTTGCAGGGAATCAGCCCCAGCATTTT	CASSQVAGNQPQHF	many	TRBV4-1	TRBJ1-5	-
TGTGCCAGCAGTTATAGACAGACAAGCACAGATACGCAGTATTTT	CASSYRQTSTDTQYF	-	TRBV27	TRBJ2-3	-
TGTGCCAGCAGCTTAGGACCTCCGGGAGGGGGCCTTAATGAGCAGTTCTTC	CASSLGPPGGGLNEQFF	many	TRBV7-2	TRBJ2-1	-
TGCGCCAGCCGCCAAGCTGCTTTCACAGGGGGCGTGTATGGCGGCTACACCTTC	CASRQAAFTGGVYGGYTF	-	TRBV4-1	TRBJ1-2	TRBD1
TGTGCCAGCACCCCTCAGGGGTATAGCAATCAGCCCCAGCATTTT	CASTPQGYSNQPQHF	-	TRBV6-6	TRBJ1-5	-
TGTGCCAGCAGCCACATTAACCCCTACGAGCAGTACTTC	CASSHINPYEQYF	many	TRBV4-2	TRBJ2-7	-
TGTGCCCGCCGCCCGGGGACAGGGTACGAGCAGTACTTC	CARRPGTGYEQYF	-	TRBV7-2	TRBJ2-7	TRBD1
TGTGCCAGCAGCCAAGTAAGTCAGGGACTAGTTGCCTACGAGCAGTACTTC	CASSQVSQGLVAYEQYF	many	TRBV4-2	TRBJ2-7	TRBD2
TGTGCCAGCAGTTTCTTAAATCAAGAGACCCAGTACTTC	CASSFLNQETQYF	many	TRBV27	TRBJ2-5	-
TGTGCCAGCAGTTTAAGGGGGCAAGAGACCCAGTACTTC	CASSLRGQETQYF	many	TRBV28	TRBJ2-5	-
TGTGCCAGCAGCCAAGATCAATACCAGGGAAGGATGAACACTGAAGCTTTCTTT	CASSQDQYQGRMNTEAFF	many	TRBV4-2	TRBJ1-1	-
TGTGCCCGCAGCTTCGCCGTCGGGGGGGGGGAGAATGAGCAGTTCTTC	CARSFAVGGGENEQFF	-	TRBV7-6	TRBJ2-1	TRBD2
TGCAGTGCTAGAGACGAGACATCGAACACCGGGGAGCTGTTTTTT	CSARDETSNTGELFF	many	TRBV20-1	TRBJ2-2	-
TGCAGCGCCTGGACAGGGGCGCAGTCTGAAGTTTTCTTT	CSAWTGAQSEVFF	many	TRBV29-1	TRBJ1-1	TRBD1
TGTGCCAGCAGTCAAACACGGGGGCCCCAGCATTTT	CASSQTRGPQHF	many	TRBV27	TRBJ1-5	-
TGTGCCAGCAGCGTAGGGAGCGGTGGGTACCAAGAGACCCAGTACTTC	CASSVGSGGYQETQYF	-	TRBV9	TRBJ2-5	-
TGTGCCAGCAGCGCCCCCCTCTCTGGAAACACCATATATTTT	CASSAPLSGNTIYF	many	TRBV9	TRBJ1-3	-
TGTGCCAGCAGTCTCTCCTGGTCAACTGAAGCTTTCTTT	CASSLSWSTEAFF	many	TRBV6-2/TRBV6-3	TRBJ1-1	-
TGCGCCAGCAGCCAGGGAAACAGGGGGCCCTACGAGCAGTACTTC	CASSQGNRGPYEQYF	many	TRBV4-1	TRBJ2-7	TRBD1
TGTGCCAGCAGTTTCTCTGGGAGGGCGGCAAACACTCGGTACTTC	CASSFSGRAANTRYF	-	TRBV28	TRBJ2-4	TRBD2
TGTGCCAGCAGTTACCAAGCCAATACAGGGAGGAACACCGGGGAGCTGTTTTTT	CASSYQANTGRNTGELFF	many	TRBV6-2/TRBV6-3	TRBJ2-2	-
TGTGCCAGCAGTACCTTTGCCGGGGGCGCTACGCAGTATTTT	CASSTFAGGATQYF	-	TRBV7-8	TRBJ2-3	-
TGTGCCAGCAGTGTTGTTCCGGGACAGGGTACCGGAAACACCATATATTTT	CASSVVPGQGTGNTIYF	many	TRBV2	TRBJ1-3	TRBD1
TGTGCCAGCAGAAGGACTAGCGGGCCCACAGATACGCAGTATTTT	CASRRTSGPTDTQYF	few	TRBV11-2	TRBJ2-3	TRBD2
TGTGCCAGCAGCTTGCTTCTGACAGGGGAAGGGAATGAGCAGTTCTTC	CASSLLLTGEGNEQFF	-	TRBV5-3	TRBJ2-1	TRBD1
TGTGCCATCGCCACCCCCGGGACTAGCGGGGAAGAGACCCAGTACTTC	CAIATPGTSGEETQYF	many	TRBV10-3	TRBJ2-5	TRBD2
TGTGCCAGCAGCTTGGACGGACCAAGGGGCCAGTACTTC	CASSLDGPRGQYF	many	TRBV5-8	TRBJ2-5	-
TGTGCCACCAGTGATTTGAGGACAGATCTCACCGGGGAGCTGTTTTTT	CATSDLRTDLTGELFF	-	TRBV24-1	TRBJ2-2	-
TGCGCCAGCAGCCAAGATCCGGGGACTTCCTACAATGAGCAGTTCTTC	CASSQDPGTSYNEQFF	many	TRBV4-3	TRBJ2-1	-
TGTGCCAGCAGCGAAGGGACTAGCGGGAGGGCCGGCTACGAGCAGTACTTC	CASSEGTSGRAGYEQYF	many	TRBV6-5	TRBJ2-7	TRBD2
TGTGCCGGCAGTCTCCGACAGGTCGGGCGGAGCAATCAGCCCCAGCATTTT	CAGSLRQVGRSNQPQHF	-	TRBV28	TRBJ1-5	-